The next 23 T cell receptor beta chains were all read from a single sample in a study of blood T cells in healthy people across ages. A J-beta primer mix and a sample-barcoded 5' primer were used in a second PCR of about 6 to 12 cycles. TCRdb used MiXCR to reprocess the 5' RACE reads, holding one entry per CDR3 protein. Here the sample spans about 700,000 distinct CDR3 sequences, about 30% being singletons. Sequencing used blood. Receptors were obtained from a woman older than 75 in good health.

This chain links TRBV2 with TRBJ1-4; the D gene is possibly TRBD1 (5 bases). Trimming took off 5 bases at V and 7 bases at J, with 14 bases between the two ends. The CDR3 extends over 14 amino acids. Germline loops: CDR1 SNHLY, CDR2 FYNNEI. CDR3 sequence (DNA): TGTGCCAGCAGTACCGACGGGGCCGGTGAAAAACTGTTTTTT. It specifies CASSTDGAGEKLFF.

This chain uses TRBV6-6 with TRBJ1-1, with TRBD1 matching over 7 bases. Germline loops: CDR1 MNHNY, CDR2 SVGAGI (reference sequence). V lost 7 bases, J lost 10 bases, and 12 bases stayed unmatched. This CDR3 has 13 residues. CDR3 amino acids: CASTHGTEGVAFF. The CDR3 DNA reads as TGTGCCAGCACCCACGGGACAGAAGGGGTAGCTTTCTTT.

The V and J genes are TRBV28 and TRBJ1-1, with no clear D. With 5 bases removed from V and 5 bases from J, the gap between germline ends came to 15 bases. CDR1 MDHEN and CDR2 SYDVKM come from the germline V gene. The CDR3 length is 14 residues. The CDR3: CASSLTRLRTEAFF. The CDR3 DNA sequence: TGTGCCAGCAGTCTGACGCGGCTGAGGACTGAAGCTTTCTTT.

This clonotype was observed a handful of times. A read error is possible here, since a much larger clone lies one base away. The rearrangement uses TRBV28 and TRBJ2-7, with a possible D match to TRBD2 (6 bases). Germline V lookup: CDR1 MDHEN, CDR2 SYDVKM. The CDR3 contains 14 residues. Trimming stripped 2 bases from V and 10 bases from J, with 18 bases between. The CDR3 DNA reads TGTGCCAGCAGTTTAGACGGCGGGGTAGAGGCCCAGTACTTC. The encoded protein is CASSLDGGVEAQYF.

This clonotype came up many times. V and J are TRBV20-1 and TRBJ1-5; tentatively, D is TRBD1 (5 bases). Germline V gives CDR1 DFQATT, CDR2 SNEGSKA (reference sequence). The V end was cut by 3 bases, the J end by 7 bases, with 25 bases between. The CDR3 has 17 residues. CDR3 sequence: CSASGFGGEIRPQPQHF. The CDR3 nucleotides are TGCAGTGCTAGCGGGTTCGGGGGGGAGATCCGCCCCCAGCCCCAGCATTTT.

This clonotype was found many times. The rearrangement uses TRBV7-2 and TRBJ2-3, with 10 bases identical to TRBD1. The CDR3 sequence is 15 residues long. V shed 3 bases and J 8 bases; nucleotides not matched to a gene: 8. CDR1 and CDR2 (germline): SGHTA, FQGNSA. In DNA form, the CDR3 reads TGTGCCAGCAGCTTGACAGGGGGCGCCAGGGGTACGCAGTATTTT. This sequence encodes CASSLTGGARGTQYF.

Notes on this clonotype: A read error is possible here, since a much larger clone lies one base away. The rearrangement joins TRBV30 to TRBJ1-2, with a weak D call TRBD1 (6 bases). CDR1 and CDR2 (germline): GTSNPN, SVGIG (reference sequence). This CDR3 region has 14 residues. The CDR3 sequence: CAWTPTGGHYGHTF. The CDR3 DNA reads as TGTGCCTGGACCCCAACGGGGGGGCACTATGGCCACACCTTC.

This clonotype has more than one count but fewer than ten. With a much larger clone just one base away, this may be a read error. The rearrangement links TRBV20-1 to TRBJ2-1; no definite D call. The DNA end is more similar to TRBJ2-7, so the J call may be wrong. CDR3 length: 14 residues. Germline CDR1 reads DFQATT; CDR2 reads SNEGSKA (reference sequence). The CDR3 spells CSARDQAPYNEQYF. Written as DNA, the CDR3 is TGCAGTGCTAGAGACCAGGCCCCCTACAATGAGCAGTACTTC.

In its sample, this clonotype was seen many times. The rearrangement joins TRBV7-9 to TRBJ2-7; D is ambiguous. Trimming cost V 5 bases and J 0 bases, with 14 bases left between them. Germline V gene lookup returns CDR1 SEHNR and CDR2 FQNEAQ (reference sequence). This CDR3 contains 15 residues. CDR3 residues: CASSPSDLSSYEQYF. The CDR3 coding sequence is TGTGCCAGCAGCCCATCGGACCTAAGCTCCTACGAGCAGTACTTC.

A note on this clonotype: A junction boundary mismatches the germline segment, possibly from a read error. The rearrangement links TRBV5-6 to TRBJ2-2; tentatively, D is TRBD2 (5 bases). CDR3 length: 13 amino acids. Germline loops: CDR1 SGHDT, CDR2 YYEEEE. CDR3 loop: CASSPRDTGERFF. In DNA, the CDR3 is TGTGCCAGCAGCCCCCGAGACACCGGGGAGCGGTTTTTT. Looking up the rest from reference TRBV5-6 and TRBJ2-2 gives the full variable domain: DAGVTQSPTHLIKTRGQQVTLRCSPKSGHDTVSWYQQALGQGPQFIFQYYEEEERQRGNFPDRFSGHQFPNYSSELNVNALLLGDSALYLCASSPRDTGERFFGEGSRLTVL.

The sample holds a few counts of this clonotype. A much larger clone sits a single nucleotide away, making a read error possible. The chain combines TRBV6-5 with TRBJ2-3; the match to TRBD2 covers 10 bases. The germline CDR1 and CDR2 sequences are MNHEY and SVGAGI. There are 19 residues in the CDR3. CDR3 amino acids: CAGSYLRQDSGGYTDTQYF. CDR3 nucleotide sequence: TGTGCCGGCAGTTACCTCCGGCAGGATAGCGGGGGGTATACAGATACGCAGTATTTT.

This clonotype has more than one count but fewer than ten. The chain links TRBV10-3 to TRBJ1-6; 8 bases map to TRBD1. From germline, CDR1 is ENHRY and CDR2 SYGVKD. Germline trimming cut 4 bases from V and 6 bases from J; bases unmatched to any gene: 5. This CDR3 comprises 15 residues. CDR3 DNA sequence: TGTGCCATCAGTGCGACAGGGGAAACTAATTCACCCCTCCACTTT. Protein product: CAISATGETNSPLHF.

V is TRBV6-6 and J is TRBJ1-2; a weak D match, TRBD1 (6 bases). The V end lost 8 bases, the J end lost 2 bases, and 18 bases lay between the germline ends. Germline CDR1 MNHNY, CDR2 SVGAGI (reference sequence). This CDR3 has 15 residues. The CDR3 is CASRGIRDINYGYTF. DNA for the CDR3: TGTGCCAGCCGGGGGATTAGGGACATAAACTATGGCTACACCTTC.

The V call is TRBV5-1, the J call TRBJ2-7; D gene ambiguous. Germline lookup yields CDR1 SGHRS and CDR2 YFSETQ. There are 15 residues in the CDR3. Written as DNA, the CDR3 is TGCGCCAGCAGCTTGAGGCCTATACTTCAAGGAGAGCAGTATGTC. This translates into CASSLRPILQGEQYV.

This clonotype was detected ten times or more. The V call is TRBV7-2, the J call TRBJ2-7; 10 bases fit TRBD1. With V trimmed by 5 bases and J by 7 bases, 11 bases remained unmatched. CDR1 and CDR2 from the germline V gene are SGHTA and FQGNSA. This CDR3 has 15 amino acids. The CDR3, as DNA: TGTGCCAGCAGCCGGGGACAGGGGCCATCGCGGGAGCAGTACTTC. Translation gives CASSRGQGPSREQYF.

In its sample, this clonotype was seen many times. Here the CDR3 DNA reads TGTGCCAGCAGCTCGACAGGGACCCCACAGGGTGAGCAGTTCTTC. Protein product: CASSSTGTPQGEQFF. V and J are TRBV11-2 and TRBJ2-1; the match to TRBD1 covers 7 bases. Trimming took 4 bases from V and 9 from J; bases not matched to a gene: 12. This CDR3 is built from 15 residues. Germline CDR1 and CDR2: SGHAT and FQNNGV. Full variable domain (remainder filled in from reference TRBV11-2 and TRBJ2-1): EAGVAQSPRYKIIEKRQSVAFWCNPISGHATLYWYQQILGQGPKLLIQFQNNGVVDDSQLPKDRFSAERLKGVDSTLKIQPAKLEDSAVYLCASSSTGTPQGEQFFGPGTRLTVL.

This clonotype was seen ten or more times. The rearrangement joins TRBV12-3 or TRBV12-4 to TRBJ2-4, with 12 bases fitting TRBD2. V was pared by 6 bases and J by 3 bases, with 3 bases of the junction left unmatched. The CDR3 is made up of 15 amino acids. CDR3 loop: CASRRLAGDKNIQYF. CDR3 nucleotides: TGTGCCAGCAGGCGACTAGCGGGAGACAAAAACATTCAGTACTTC.

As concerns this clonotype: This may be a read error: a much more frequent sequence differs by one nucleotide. Here the CDR3 DNA reads TGTGCCAGCAGGTTATCCCAGGAGGAGACCCAGTACTTC. Translation: CASRLSQEETQYF. This chain uses TRBV28 with TRBJ2-5; D remains unclear. Per the germline V gene, CDR1 is MDHEN and CDR2 is SYDVKM. The CDR3 is made up of 13 amino acids. Using reference TRBV28 and TRBJ2-5 for the parts outside the CDR3, the full variable domain is DVKVTQSSRYLVKRTGEKVFLECVQDMDHENMFWYRQDPGLGLRLIYFSYDVKMKEKGDIPEGYSVSREKKERFSLILESASTNQTSMYLCASRLSQEETQYFGPGTRLLVL.

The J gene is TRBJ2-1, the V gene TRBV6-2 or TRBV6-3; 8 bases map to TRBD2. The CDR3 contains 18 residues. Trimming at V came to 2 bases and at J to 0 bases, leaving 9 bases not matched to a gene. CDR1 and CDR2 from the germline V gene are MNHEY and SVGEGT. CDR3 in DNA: TGTGCCAGCAGTTACGGGGGCGGGAGGTCTAGCTCCTACAATGAGCAGTTCTTC. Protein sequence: CASSYGGGRSSSYNEQFF.

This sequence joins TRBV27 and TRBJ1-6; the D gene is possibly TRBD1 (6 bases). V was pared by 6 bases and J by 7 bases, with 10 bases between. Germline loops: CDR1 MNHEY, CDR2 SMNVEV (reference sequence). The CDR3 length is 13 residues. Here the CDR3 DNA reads TGTGCCAGCAGAGCCACAGGGAATTCACCCCTCCACTTT. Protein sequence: CASRATGNSPLHF.

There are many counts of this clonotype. CDR3 amino acids: CASSYGAYYEQYF. The CDR3, as DNA: TGTGCCAGCAGTTATGGGGCCTACTACGAGCAGTACTTC. This chain connects TRBV6-2 or TRBV6-3 to TRBJ2-7, with D tentatively TRBD1 (5 bases). CDR3 size: 13 residues. CDR1 is MNHEY and CDR2 is SVGEGT in the germline V gene. V gave up 3 bases and J gave up 3 bases, with 9 bases separating them.

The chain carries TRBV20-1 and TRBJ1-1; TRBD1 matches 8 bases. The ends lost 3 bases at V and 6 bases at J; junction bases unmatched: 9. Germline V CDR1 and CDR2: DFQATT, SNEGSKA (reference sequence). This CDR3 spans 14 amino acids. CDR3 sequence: CSASALQGAPEAFF. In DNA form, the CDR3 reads TGCAGTGCTAGTGCCCTCCAGGGGGCCCCTGAAGCTTTCTTT.

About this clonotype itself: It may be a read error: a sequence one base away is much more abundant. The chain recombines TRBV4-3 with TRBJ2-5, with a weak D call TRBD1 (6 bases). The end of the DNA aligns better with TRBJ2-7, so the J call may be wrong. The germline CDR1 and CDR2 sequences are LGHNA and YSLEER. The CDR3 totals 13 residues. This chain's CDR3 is CACSQAPGVEQYF. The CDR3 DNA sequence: TGCGCCTGCAGCCAAGCGCCAGGGGTCGAGCAGTACTTC.